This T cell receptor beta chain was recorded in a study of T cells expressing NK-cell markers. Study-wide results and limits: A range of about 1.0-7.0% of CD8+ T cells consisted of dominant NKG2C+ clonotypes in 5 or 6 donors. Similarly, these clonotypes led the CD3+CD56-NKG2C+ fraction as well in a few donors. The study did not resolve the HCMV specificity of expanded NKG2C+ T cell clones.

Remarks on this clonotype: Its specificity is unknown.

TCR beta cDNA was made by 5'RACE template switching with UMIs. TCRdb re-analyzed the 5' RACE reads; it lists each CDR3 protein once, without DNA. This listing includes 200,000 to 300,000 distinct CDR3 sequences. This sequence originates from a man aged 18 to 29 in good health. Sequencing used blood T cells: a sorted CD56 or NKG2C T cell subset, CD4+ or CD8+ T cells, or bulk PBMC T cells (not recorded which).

This CDR3 reads CASSFVLTEAFF. This chain links TRBV7-9 with TRBJ1-1. The CDR3 length is 12 residues. Germline V CDR1 and CDR2: SEHNR, FQNEAQ (reference sequence).